Shown below are 21 T cell receptor beta chains from a single sample sequenced in a study of OX40 agonist ivuxolimab in advanced cancers. Library construction relied on the immunoSEQ multiplex PCR assay. This immuneACCESS table, as held by TCRdb, lists in-frame sequences with V and J called but not all clones. Of the missing ones, under half trace to an unresolved V gene in checked studies; the others have no known cause. Recorded for this sample are around 54,000 clones; 90% to 95% of them occurred a single time. The top ten clones comprise 9.5% to 15% of the sample. This specimen consisted of CD4+ or CD8+ T cells sorted from blood, obtained in a trial of the OX40 agonist ivuxolimab. The receptors come from an adult with an advanced solid tumor such as melanoma, head and neck, liver or kidney cancer.

The chain links TRBV27 to TRBJ1-1; a possible D gene is TRBD1 (5 bases). Germline assignment: CDR1 MNHEY and CDR2 SMNVEV (reference sequence). V lost 7 bases and J 1 base, leaving 13 bases between the germline ends. The CDR3 loop spans 14 amino acids. The DNA of the CDR3 is TGTGCCAGCATGGACATGTTGACGAACACTGAAGCTTTCTTT. It yields the protein CASMDMLTNTEAFF.

The chain has TRBV5-4 and TRBJ2-7; perhaps TRBD1 as D (6 bases). This CDR3 region has 12 residues. The V end was cut by 7 bases, the J end by 6 bases, with 14 bases between. Germline loops: CDR1 SGHNT, CDR2 YYREEE (reference sequence). CDR3 nucleotides: TGTGCCAGCGGGGGCGGAGGACTCGAGCAGTACTTC. Translating it yields CASGGGGLEQYF.

The gene calls are TRBV9 and TRBJ2-2; 12 bases line up with TRBD1. Germline lookup yields CDR1 SGDLS and CDR2 YYNGEE. The V gene end was trimmed by 3 bases and the J gene end by 7 bases; junction bases not matched to a gene: 10. The CDR3 contains 17 residues. CDR3 residues: CASSEPGQGAQGGELFF. DNA of the CDR3: TGTGCCAGCAGCGAACCGGGACAGGGGGCGCAGGGCGGGGAGCTGTTTTTT.

The rearrangement joins TRBV11-2 to TRBJ2-7; no reliable D call. The V end lost 1 base, the J end lost 0 bases, and 7 bases lay between the germline ends. Looked up from germline, CDR1 is SGHAT and CDR2 is FQNNGV. The CDR3 runs to 14 residues. CDR3 residues: CASSLVSFSYEQYF. The CDR3 DNA sequence: TGTGCCAGCAGCTTAGTGAGCTTCTCCTACGAGCAGTACTTC.

The CDR3 DNA reads TGTGCCAGCAGCTTAGCATTGGGAATCGCGTTCTTC. This sequence encodes CASSLALGIAFF. The chain links TRBV7-9 to TRBJ2-1; no reliable D call. The V end lost 0 bases, the J end lost 15 bases, and 12 bases lay between the germline ends. The CDR3 is made up of 12 amino acids. Germline V gene data show CDR1 as SEHNR and CDR2 as FQNEAQ (reference sequence).

This chain links TRBV6-5 with TRBJ2-1, with D possibly being TRBD2 (5 bases). The CDR3 has 16 amino acids. Between the trimmed V and J ends, which lost 0 bases and 0 bases, there was a span of 9 bases. In germline, CDR1 is MNHEY, CDR2 SVGAGI. CDR3 nucleotide sequence: TGTGCCAGCAGTTACTCGTGGCTAGCCTCCTACAATGAGCAGTTCTTC. Its protein product is CASSYSWLASYNEQFF.

This chain links TRBV5-1 with TRBJ1-1; TRBD1 matches at 7 bases. In germline, CDR1 is SGHRS, CDR2 YFSETQ. The CDR3 is 16 residues long. The V and J ends lost 4 bases and 0 bases, in that order; junction bases with no gene match: 9. CDR3 in DNA: TGCGCCAGCAGCGAGGGACAGTTGGGCGTGAACACTGAAGCTTTCTTT. Residues: CASSEGQLGVNTEAFF.

The chain joins TRBV7-9 to TRBJ1-4, with a possible D match to TRBD1 (6 bases). Deletions cut 5 bases from V and 8 bases from J, with 18 bases between. The CDR3 runs to 15 residues. Germline assignment: CDR1 SEHNR and CDR2 FQNEAQ (reference sequence). The CDR3 region is CASSPSGGALEKLFF. The CDR3 DNA is TGTGCCAGCAGCCCCAGCGGGGGGGCGCTAGAAAAACTGTTTTTT.

The chain is built from TRBV7-9 and TRBJ2-1, with D perhaps matching TRBD2 (5 bases). V dropped 5 bases and J dropped 0 bases, with 11 bases sitting between them. This CDR3 is built from 15 residues. Germline V gene lookup returns CDR1 SEHNR and CDR2 FQNEAQ (reference sequence). CDR3: CASSPPGSSYNEQFF. In nucleotides, the CDR3 is TGTGCCAGCAGCCCACCGGGGAGCTCCTACAATGAGCAGTTCTTC.

V is TRBV19 and J is TRBJ1-1; a weak D match, TRBD1 (5 bases). The CDR3 runs to 17 residues. V lost 6 bases to trimming and J lost 0 bases, with 20 bases between them. Germline V lookup: CDR1 LNHDA, CDR2 SQIVND (reference sequence). CDR3 residues: CASSRVGAGKMNTEAFF. The CDR3 DNA reads as TGTGCCAGTAGCCGGGTCGGGGCCGGGAAGATGAACACTGAAGCTTTCTTT.

The rearrangement joins TRBV28 to TRBJ2-5; D might be TRBD2 (5 bases). This CDR3 comprises 13 residues. Germline CDR1 reads MDHEN; CDR2 reads SYDVKM. Trimming shortened V by 2 bases and J by 5 bases, and 9 bases separated the two germline ends. CDR3: CASSLVGDETQYF. In nucleotides, the CDR3 is TGTGCCAGCAGTTTAGTGGGAGACGAGACCCAGTACTTC.

The V call is TRBV7-9, the J call TRBJ2-5; TRBD1 aligns across 7 bases. The CDR3 spans 14 residues. V lost 7 bases and J lost 4; bases outside the gene matches: 9. The V gene's germline CDR1 is SEHNR and CDR2 FQNEAQ (reference sequence). CDR3: CASTVGQDPETQYF. CDR3 sequence (DNA): TGTGCCAGCACCGTAGGACAGGACCCAGAGACCCAGTACTTC.

The chain has TRBV4-1 and TRBJ2-7; D is possibly TRBD2 (5 bases). V lost 3 bases to trimming and J lost 5 bases, with 11 bases between them. This CDR3 has 13 residues. Germline V gives CDR1 MGHRA, CDR2 YSYEKL. The CDR3 nucleotides read TGCGCCAGCAGCCAGTTAACTAGAAACGAGCAGTACTTC. It yields the protein CASSQLTRNEQYF.

This rearrangement joins TRBV28 to TRBJ2-2; unclear D gene. The V gene's germline CDR1 is MDHEN and CDR2 SYDVKM. This CDR3 region has 11 residues. V was shortened by 5 bases and J by 6 bases, with 4 bases between the two germline ends. The chain's CDR3 is CASSRSGELFF. CDR3 DNA sequence: TGTGCCAGCAGTCGGTCCGGGGAGCTGTTTTTT.

The V and J genes are TRBV5-1 and TRBJ2-7; D remains unclear. The CDR3 has 14 amino acids. V was clipped by 6 bases and J by 0 bases, with 13 bases between them. Germline V lookup: CDR1 SGHRS, CDR2 YFSETQ. In DNA, the CDR3 is TGCGCCAGCAAGGCAGGTGTGGGCTCCTACGAGCAGTACTTC. Residues: CASKAGVGSYEQYF.

V and J are TRBV5-4 and TRBJ2-5; D is undetermined. Germline V lookup: CDR1 SGHNT, CDR2 YYREEE (reference sequence). The germline V and J ends were trimmed by 3 bases and 6 bases, with 9 bases remaining between them. The CDR3 runs 12 residues. CDR3 nucleotides: TGTGCCAGCAGCTCATTTTTCCAGACCCAGTACTTC. Encoded protein: CASSSFFQTQYF.

This chain uses TRBV6-6 with TRBJ2-7, with no clear D. Germline V CDR1 and CDR2: MNHNY, SVGAGI (reference sequence). Between the trimmed V and J ends, which lost 7 bases and 2 bases, there was a span of 9 bases. This CDR3 region has 12 residues. The CDR3 loop reads CASIGSTYEQYF. The CDR3, as DNA: TGTGCCAGCATCGGCTCGACCTACGAGCAGTACTTC.

This chain joins TRBV2 and TRBJ1-4; D unclear. Germline V gives CDR1 SNHLY, CDR2 FYNNEI. Trimming left V 3 bases short and J 13 bases short, with 9 bases between. The CDR3 is 11 amino acids. The CDR3 sequence: CASSEVRVLFF. The CDR3 DNA reads as TGTGCCAGCAGTGAGGTCCGGGTACTGTTTTTT.

The rearrangement uses TRBV6-5 and TRBJ1-1, with a possible D match to TRBD1 (5 bases). Germline V gives CDR1 MNHEY, CDR2 SVGAGI. The CDR3 length is 14 residues. V shed 5 bases and J shed 8 bases, with 18 bases lying between them. CDR3 residues: CASSDSPIIIEAFF. Written as DNA, the CDR3 is TGTGCCAGCAGTGACAGTCCGATTATCATCGAAGCTTTCTTT.

The chain has TRBV21-1 and TRBJ1-5; the table's D gene call, TRBD1, was not cross checked with the DNA. TRBV21-1 is a known pseudogene. The CDR3 covers 16 residues. The CDR3 nucleotides read TGTGCCAGCAGCAACCCTATAGTACAGACCAATCAGCCCCAGCATTTT. Amino acids: CASSNPIVQTNQPQHF.

In DNA, the CDR3 is TGTGCCAGCAGCTTTCCTGATGAGGGCGACTATGGCTACACCTTC. Its translation is CASSFPDEGDYGYTF. The rearrangement joins TRBV2 to TRBJ1-2; no reliable D call. In germline, CDR1 is SNHLY, CDR2 FYNNEI. Trimming pared 6 bases from V and 3 bases from J, leaving 17 bases between. The CDR3 is 15 amino acids.